This T cell receptor beta chain is from a study of metastatic and nonmetastatic thyroid tumors. This clone showed up many times. TCRdb re-called the PCR reads with MiXCR. The sample includes about 32,000 clones, 7% to 9% of them seen just once. V dropped 6 bases and J dropped 0 bases, with 18 bases sitting between them. Per germline, CDR1 SQVTM and CDR2 ANQGSEA. The CDR3 is made up of 16 amino acids. Patients underwent thyroid surgery, and none had received any treatment before it. The clonotype comes from a female donor with papillary thyroid cancer or a benign thyroid nodule (not recorded which). Some clones in this sample may be carry-over from other donors' samples. Sequencing used blood. This rearrangement joins TRBV29-1 to TRBJ1-3; D is possibly TRBD1 (6 bases). CDR3 region: CSVNHPTGSSGNTIYF. The CDR3 coding sequence is TGCAGCGTAAACCATCCCACAGGGAGCTCTGGAAACACCATATATTTT. Filled out from reference TRBV29-1 and TRBJ1-3, the complete variable domain reads SAVISQKPSRDICQRGTSLTIQCQVDSQVTMMFWYRQQPGQSLTLIATANQGSEATYESGFVIDKFPISRPNLTFSTLTVSNMSPEDSSIYLCSVNHPTGSSGNTIYFGEGSWLTVV.